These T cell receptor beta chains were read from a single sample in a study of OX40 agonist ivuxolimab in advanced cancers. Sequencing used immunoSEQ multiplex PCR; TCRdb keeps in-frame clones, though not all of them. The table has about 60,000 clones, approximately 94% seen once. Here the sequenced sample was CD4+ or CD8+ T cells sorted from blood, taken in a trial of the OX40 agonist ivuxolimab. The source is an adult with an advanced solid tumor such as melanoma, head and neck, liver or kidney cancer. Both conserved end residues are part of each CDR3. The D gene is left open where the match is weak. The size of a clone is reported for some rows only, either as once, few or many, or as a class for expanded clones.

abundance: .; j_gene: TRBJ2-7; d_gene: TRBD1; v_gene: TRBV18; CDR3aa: CASSADRGLYEQYF; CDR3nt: TGTGCCAGCTCAGCGGACAGGGGGCTCTACGAGCAGTACTTC
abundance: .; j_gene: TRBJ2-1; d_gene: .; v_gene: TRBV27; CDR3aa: CASRDGTSYNEQFF; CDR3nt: TGTGCCAGTAGGGACGGAACCTCCTACAATGAGCAGTTCTTC
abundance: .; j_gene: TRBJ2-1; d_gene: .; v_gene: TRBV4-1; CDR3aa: CASSQEGAQRSSYNEQFF; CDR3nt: TGCGCCAGCAGCCAAGAAGGTGCGCAAAGAAGCTCCTACAATGAGCAGTTCTTC
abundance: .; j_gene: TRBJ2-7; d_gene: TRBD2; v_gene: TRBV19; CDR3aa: CASTPAGEQYEQYF; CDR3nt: TGTGCCAGTACCCCAGCGGGAGAGCAGTACGAGCAGTACTTC
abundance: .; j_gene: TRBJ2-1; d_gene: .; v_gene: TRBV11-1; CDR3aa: CASSLDAYNEQFF; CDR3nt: TGTGCCAGCAGCTTAGATGCCTACAATGAGCAGTTCTTC
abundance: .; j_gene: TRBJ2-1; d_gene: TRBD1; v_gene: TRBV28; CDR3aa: CASRQTGSSYNEQFF; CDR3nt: TGTGCCAGCAGGCAGACAGGGTCTTCCTACAATGAGCAGTTCTTC
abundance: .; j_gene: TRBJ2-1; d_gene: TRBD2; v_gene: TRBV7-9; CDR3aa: CASSPRTSGRDEQFF; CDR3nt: TGTGCCAGCAGCCCCCGGACTAGCGGGAGGGATGAGCAGTTCTTC
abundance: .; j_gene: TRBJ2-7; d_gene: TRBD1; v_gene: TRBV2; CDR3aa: CASSEPDRGMEQYF; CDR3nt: TGTGCCAGCAGTGAACCGGACAGGGGTATGGAGCAGTACTTC
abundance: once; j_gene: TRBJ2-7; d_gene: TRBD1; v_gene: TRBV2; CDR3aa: CASRGQVTYEQYF; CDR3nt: TGTGCCAGCAGAGGACAGGTGACCTACGAGCAGTACTTC
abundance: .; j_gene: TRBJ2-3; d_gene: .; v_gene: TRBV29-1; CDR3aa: CSVVTGDTDTQYF; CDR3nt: TGCAGCGTGGTTACGGGGGACACAGATACGCAGTATTTT
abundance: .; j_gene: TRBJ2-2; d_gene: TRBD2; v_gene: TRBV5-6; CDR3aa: CASSLWAAGGILNTGELFF; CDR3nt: TGTGCCAGCAGCCTGTGGGCAGCGGGAGGGATCCTGAACACCGGGGAGCTGTTTTTT
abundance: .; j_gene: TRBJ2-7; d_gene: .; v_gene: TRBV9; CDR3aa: CASSVGALSYEQYF; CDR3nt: TGTGCCAGCAGCGTAGGGGCGTTGTCCTACGAGCAGTACTTC
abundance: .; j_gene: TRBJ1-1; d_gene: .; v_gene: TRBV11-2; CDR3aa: CASSPPLGVSNTEAFF; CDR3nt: TGTGCCAGCAGCCCCCCTTTGGGGGTCTCGAACACTGAAGCTTTCTTT
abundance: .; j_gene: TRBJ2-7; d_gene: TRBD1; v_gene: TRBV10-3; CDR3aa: CAISSRDREYEQYF; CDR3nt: TGTGCCATCAGTAGCAGGGACAGGGAATACGAGCAGTACTTC
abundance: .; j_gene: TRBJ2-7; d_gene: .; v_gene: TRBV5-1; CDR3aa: CASSFGTSYEQYF; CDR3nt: TGCGCCAGCAGCTTTGGCACCTCCTACGAGCAGTACTTC
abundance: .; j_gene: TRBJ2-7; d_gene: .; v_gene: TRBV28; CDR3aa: CASRDPGLNYEQYF; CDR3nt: TGTGCCAGCAGAGACCCGGGACTGAACTACGAGCAGTACTTC
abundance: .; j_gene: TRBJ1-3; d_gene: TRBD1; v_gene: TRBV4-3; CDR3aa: CASSQNTLWTGSSGNTIYF; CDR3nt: TGCGCCAGCAGCCAAAATACGTTGTGGACAGGCAGCTCTGGAAACACCATATATTTT
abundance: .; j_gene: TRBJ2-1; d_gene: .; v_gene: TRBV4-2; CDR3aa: CASSQDSTEGNEQFF; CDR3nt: TGTGCCAGCAGCCAAGATAGTACAGAAGGGAATGAGCAGTTCTTC
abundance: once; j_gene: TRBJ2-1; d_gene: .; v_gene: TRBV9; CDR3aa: CASSVGVYNEQFF; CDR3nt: TGTGCCAGCAGCGTAGGGGTATACAATGAGCAGTTCTTC
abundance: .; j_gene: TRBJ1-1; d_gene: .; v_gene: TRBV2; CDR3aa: CASRAKLIMNTEAFF; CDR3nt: TGTGCCAGCAGGGCGAAGTTGATAATGAACACTGAAGCTTTCTTT
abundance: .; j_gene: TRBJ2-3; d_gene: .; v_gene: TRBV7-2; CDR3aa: CASSLGVEDTQYF; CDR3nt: TGTGCCAGCAGCTTAGGGGTCGAGGATACGCAGTATTTT
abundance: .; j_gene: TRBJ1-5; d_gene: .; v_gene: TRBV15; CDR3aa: CATSRGSNQPQHF; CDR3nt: TGTGCCACCAGCAGGGGTAGCAATCAGCCCCAGCATTTT
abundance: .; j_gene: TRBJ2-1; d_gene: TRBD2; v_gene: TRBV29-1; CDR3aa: CSVAGRELAEEQFF; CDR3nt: TGCAGCGTTGCAGGGCGGGAACTAGCGGAAGAGCAGTTCTTC
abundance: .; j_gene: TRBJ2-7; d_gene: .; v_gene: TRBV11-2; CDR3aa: CASSLAGGRETSYEQYF; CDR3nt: TGTGCCAGCAGCTTAGCCGGGGGACGAGAAACCTCCTACGAGCAGTACTTC
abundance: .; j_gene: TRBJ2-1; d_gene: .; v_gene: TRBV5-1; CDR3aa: CASSQNKRQPSSYNEQFF; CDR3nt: TGCGCCAGCAGCCAAAACAAGAGACAGCCTAGCTCCTACAATGAGCAGTTCTTC
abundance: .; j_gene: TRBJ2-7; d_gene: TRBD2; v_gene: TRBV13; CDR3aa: CASSFGLEAREQYF; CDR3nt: TGTGCCAGCAGCTTCGGACTAGAGGCTAGAGAGCAGTACTTC
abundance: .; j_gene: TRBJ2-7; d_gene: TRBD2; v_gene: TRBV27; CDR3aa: CASRVAGGPNEQYF; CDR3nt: TGTGCCAGCAGAGTAGCGGGAGGGCCCAACGAGCAGTACTTC
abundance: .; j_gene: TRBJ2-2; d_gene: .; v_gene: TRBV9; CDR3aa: CASSVGLSVYTGELFF; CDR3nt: TGTGCCAGCAGCGTAGGTCTCAGCGTTTACACCGGGGAGCTGTTTTTT
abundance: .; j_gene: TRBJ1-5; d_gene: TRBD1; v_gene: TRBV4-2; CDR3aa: CASSPGTASNQPQHF; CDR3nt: TGTGCCAGCAGCCCCGGGACAGCCAGCAATCAGCCCCAGCATTTT
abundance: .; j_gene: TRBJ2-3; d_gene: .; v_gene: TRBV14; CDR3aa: CASSQDLRDPTDTQYF; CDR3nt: TGTGCCAGCAGCCAAGATCTCCGGGATCCCACAGATACGCAGTATTTT
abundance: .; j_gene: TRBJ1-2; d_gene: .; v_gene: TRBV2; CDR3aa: CASSDLGRNYGYTF; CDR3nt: TGTGCCAGCAGTGACCTGGGACGGAACTATGGCTACACCTTC
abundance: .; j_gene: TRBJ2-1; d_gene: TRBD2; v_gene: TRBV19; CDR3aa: CASSTPRGGYNEQFF; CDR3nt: TGTGCCAGTAGCACTCCCCGGGGGGGGTACAATGAGCAGTTCTTC
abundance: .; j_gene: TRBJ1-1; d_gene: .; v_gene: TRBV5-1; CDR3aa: CASSLSQGSTEAFF; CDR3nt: TGCGCCAGCAGCTTATCCCAGGGGAGCACTGAAGCTTTCTTT
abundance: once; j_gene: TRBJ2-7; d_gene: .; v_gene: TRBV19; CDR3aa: CASSIRDLYYEQYF; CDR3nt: TGTGCCAGTAGTATACGGGACCTCTACTACGAGCAGTACTTC
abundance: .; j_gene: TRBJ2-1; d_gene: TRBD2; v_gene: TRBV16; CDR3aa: CASSRPRASGRAVNEQFF; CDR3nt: TGTGCCAGCAGCCGCCCGCGGGCTAGCGGGAGGGCCGTCAATGAGCAGTTCTTC
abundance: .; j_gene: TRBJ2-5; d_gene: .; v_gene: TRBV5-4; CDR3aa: CASSSEGRTQETQYF; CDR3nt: TGTGCCAGCAGCTCCGAAGGGAGGACTCAAGAGACCCAGTACTTC
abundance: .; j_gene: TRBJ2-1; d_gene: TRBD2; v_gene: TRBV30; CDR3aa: CALAGGPNEQFF; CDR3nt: TGTGCGCTAGCGGGAGGCCCCAATGAGCAGTTCTTC
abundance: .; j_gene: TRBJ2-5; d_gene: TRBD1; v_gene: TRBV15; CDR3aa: CATSRPGTAQETQYF; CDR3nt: TGTGCCACCAGCAGACCTGGGACAGCTCAAGAGACCCAGTACTTC
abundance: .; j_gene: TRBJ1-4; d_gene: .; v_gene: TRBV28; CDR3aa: CASSLVSPGQWQKLFF; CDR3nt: TGTGCCAGCAGTTTGGTTTCCCCGGGGCAATGGCAAAAACTGTTTTTT
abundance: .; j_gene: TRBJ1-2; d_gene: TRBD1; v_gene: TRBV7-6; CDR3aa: CASSGGQGRDGYTF; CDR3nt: TGTGCCAGCAGCGGGGGACAGGGAAGGGATGGCTACACCTTC
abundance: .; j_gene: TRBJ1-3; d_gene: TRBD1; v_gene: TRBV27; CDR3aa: CASSFAGGSGNTIYF; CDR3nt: TGTGCCAGCAGTTTTGCAGGGGGCTCTGGAAACACCATATATTTT
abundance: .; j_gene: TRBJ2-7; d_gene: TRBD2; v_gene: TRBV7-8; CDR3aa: CASSLAVISGSYEQYF; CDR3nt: TGTGCCAGCAGCTTAGCTGTAATTAGCGGGAGCTACGAGCAGTACTTC
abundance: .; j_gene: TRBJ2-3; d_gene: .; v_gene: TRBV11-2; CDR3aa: CASSPGMGLPVDTQYF; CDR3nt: TGTGCCAGCAGCCCGGGGATGGGACTGCCAGTCGATACGCAGTATTTT
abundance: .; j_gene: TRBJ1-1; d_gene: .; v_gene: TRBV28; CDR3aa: CASRRRMNTEAFF; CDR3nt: TGTGCCAGCAGGAGGCGAATGAACACTGAAGCTTTCTTT
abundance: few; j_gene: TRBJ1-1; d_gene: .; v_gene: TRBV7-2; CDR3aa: CASSLVSLLAEAFF; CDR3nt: TGTGCCAGCAGCTTAGTTAGCCTGTTGGCTGAAGCTTTCTTT
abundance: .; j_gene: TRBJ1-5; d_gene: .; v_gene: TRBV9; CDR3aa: CASSPPGSSNQPQHF; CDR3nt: TGTGCCAGCAGCCCGCCAGGGAGTAGCAATCAGCCCCAGCATTTT
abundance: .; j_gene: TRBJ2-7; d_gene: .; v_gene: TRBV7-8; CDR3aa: CASSLGITQGSGYEQYF; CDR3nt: TGTGCCAGCAGCTTAGGCATAACTCAGGGGAGTGGCTACGAGCAGTACTTC